This note documents a single TCR beta chain sequence. Its target is not known. PBMCs were cryopreserved, and about 1.8 micrograms of genomic DNA from them went into TCR beta libraries. These data are taken from a study of cytotoxic CD8 clonotypes in ibrutinib-treated CLL. In the study overall: Sample averages reached about 250,000 productive templates and approximately 93,000 productive rearrangements. Study results and caveats: Starting clonality was above that of age-matched healthy donors and tracked circulating CD8+ T-cell counts.

From germline, CDR1 is SGHDT and CDR2 YYEEEE. Trimming left V 3 bases short and J 2 bases short, with 8 bases between. The CDR3 runs 13 residues. Data came from immunoSEQ multiplex PCR; TCRdb stores just in-frame clones and leaves some out. The sample includes about 160,000 clones, approximately 90% of them seen just once. The sample here was PBMCs, taken at disease progression, from a patient treated with ibrutinib. The chain links TRBV5-6 to TRBJ1-1, with D unclear. The TCR comes from a human donor with chronic lymphocytic leukemia. The CDR3 reads CASSWSANTEAFF. Here the CDR3 DNA reads TGTGCCAGCAGCTGGTCGGCTAACACTGAAGCTTTCTTT.